The entry below gives a single TCR beta chain sequence along with its context. Antigen specificity is unknown. The data belong to a study of vaccination effects on CD4 cells after COVID-19. The method was immunoSEQ multiplex PCR; TCRdb's version includes in-frame clones alone and lacks a portion of them. The repertoire has around 63,000 clones, about 71% of them found once; the top ten carry over 3.5%. Using viral peptide pools, the ViraFEST assay grew out antigen-specific CD4+ T cells prior to sequencing. Once cultured for approximately ten days, the cells underwent separation to obtain CD4+ T cells. Vaccinated participants had no history of SARS-CoV-2 infection and tested negative for nucleocapsid antibodies. Per germline, CDR1 MNHNY and CDR2 SVGAGI (reference sequence). The CDR3 is 17 residues long. V gave up 6 bases and J gave up 2 bases, with 22 bases separating them.

The chain links TRBV6-6 to TRBJ2-5, with D possibly matching TRBD1 (5 bases). The sequencing used CD4+ T cells from PBMCs cultured with HCoV-OC43 spike peptides, collected before COVID-19 vaccination. Subset meaning: HCoV-OC43 spike overlapping peptide pool stimulation. The TCR comes from a human donor who received a COVID-19 vaccine. The CDR3 sequence is CASSRLVVGPLQETQYF. Here the CDR3 DNA reads TGTGCCAGCAGCCGACTGGTTGTGGGGCCCCTTCAAGAGACCCAGTACTTC.